These 2 T cell receptor beta chains were all obtained from the same sample, sequenced in a study of cytomegalovirus exposure and HLA in healthy donors (dated by TCRdb to the late 2010s). Receptor libraries were prepared by the immunoSEQ multiplex PCR assay. The multiplex PCR relied on a mix of 60 forward primers for TCR Vbeta segments and 13 reverse primers for TCR Jbeta segments. TCRdb holds this immuneACCESS table with in-frame rearrangements only. Some clones are missing; in checked studies, unresolved V genes explain under half, and the rest has no known cause. The sample table lists about 80,000 clones, 60% to 80% of them with a count of one. Roughly 22% of the sample is taken by the ten largest. What was sequenced was PBMCs. Receptors originate from a woman between 40 and 50 years old in good health and CMV-seropositive.

The CDR3 reads CAWSVTDNQPQHF. CDR3 DNA: TGTGCCTGGAGTGTGACAGACAATCAGCCCCAGCATTTT. The J gene is TRBJ1-5, the V gene TRBV30, with a weak D call TRBD1 (5 bases). Germline V CDR1 and CDR2: GTSNPN, SVGIG (reference sequence). The CDR3 contains 13 residues. Between the trimmed V and J ends, which lost 0 bases and 3 bases, there was a span of 6 bases.

The chain joins TRBV2 to TRBJ2-2; tentatively, D is TRBD2 (6 bases). Germline V CDR1 and CDR2: SNHLY, FYNNEI. This CDR3 has 15 amino acids. Trimming shortened V by 3 bases and J by 5 bases, and 13 bases separated the two germline ends. CDR3 loop: CASSESAGLTGELFF. The CDR3 coding sequence is TGTGCCAGCAGTGAGTCTGCGGGACTGACCGGGGAGCTGTTTTTT.